Listed below are T cell receptor beta chains from one sample, sequenced in a study of blood T cell repertoires in COVID-19. Some clones are missing from TCRdb's copy, which holds only in-frame ones; the method was immunoSEQ multiplex PCR. The sample holds 250,000 to 300,000 clones, roughly 84% seen once. Sequenced sample: peripheral blood. Receptors were obtained from a man between 60 and 70 years old with acute or convalescent COVID-19. Each CDR3 is given with its conserved first and last residue. D genes are given only for firm matches. Not all rows give a size; the values are once, few, many and, for expanded clones, a class.

>TRBJ2-5|TRBD2|TRBV5-4|.
TGTGCCAGCAGCGGGGCTCCTAGCGGGGGGCAAGAGACCCAGTACTTC
CASSGAPSGGQETQYF
>TRBJ2-7|.|TRBV19|.
TGTGCCAGTAGCACCTCTTGGAGCTCCTACGAGCAGTACTTC
CASSTSWSSYEQYF
>TRBJ1-5|.|TRBV28|.
TGTGCCAGCAGTTTCGGGGGTACTCAGCCCCAGCATTTT
CASSFGGTQPQHF
>TRBJ2-7|TRBD1|TRBV18|.
TGTGCCAGCTCACCACGGGACAGCTACGAGCAGTACTTC
CASSPRDSYEQYF
>TRBJ1-5|.|TRBV28|.
TGTGCCAGCAAACCGGACAGAATCAATCAGCCCCAGCATTTT
CASKPDRINQPQHF
>TRBJ1-5|TRBD1|TRBV20-1|.
TGCAGTGCTAGTAGGGGACAGGGGGCTAATCAGCCCCAGCATTTT
CSASRGQGANQPQHF
>TRBJ1-2|.|TRBV2|.
TGTGCCAGCAGTGGCGCCTCAGGGTCCAACGCCTATGGCTACACCTTC
CASSGASGSNAYGYTF
>TRBJ2-2|TRBD1|TRBV5-1|.
TGCGCCAGCAGCTTGGGACAGGGGGGAACCGGGGAGCTGTTTTTT
CASSLGQGGTGELFF
>TRBJ1-4|.|TRBV4-1|few
TGCGCCAGCAGCCAAGAAAGCGGGGGGGGTTCTGAAAAACTGTTTTTT
CASSQESGGGSEKLFF
>TRBJ1-1|.|TRBV7-9|.
TGTGCCAGCAGCTCCCCCCCAGGGAGGGACACTGAAGCTTTCTTT
CASSSPPGRDTEAFF
>TRBJ1-1|.|TRBV18|few
TGTGCCAGCTCACTGTCACCCAATCAGGGTCATTCTGGTGAAGCTTTCTTT
CASSLSPNQGHSGEAFF
>TRBJ2-7|TRBD1|TRBV15|few
TGTGCCACCAGCAGAGAAACATCCGGGACAGGGGGCTCGCAGTACTTC
CATSRETSGTGGSQYF
>TRBJ1-6|TRBD1|TRBV2|.
TGTGCCAGCAGTGGTCGGGACAGGGCTGCAAATTCACCCCTCCACTTT
CASSGRDRAANSPLHF
>TRBJ1-5|.|TRBV10-3|.
TGTGCCATCAGGAGACAGGCAGATCAGCCCCAGCATTTT
CAIRRQADQPQHF
>TRBJ1-2|.|TRBV10-1|.
TGCGCCAGCAGTGAGTCGAGGGCCGACGGGTACACCTTC
CASSESRADGYTF
>TRBJ2-7|.|TRBV3-1/TRBV3-2|.
TGTGCCAGCAGCCAAGATTGGCAGGGCAGCGAGCAGTACTTC
CASSQDWQGSEQYF
>TRBJ1-2|TRBD1|TRBV6-2/TRBV6-3|.
TGTGCCAGCAGTCCCACAGGGGACCATGGCTACACCTTC
CASSPTGDHGYTF
>TRBJ1-2|TRBD1|TRBV12-3/TRBV12-4|.
TGTGCCAGCAACCTACAGGGGGCGCGGGGCTACACCTTC
CASNLQGARGYTF
>TRBJ1-1|.|TRBV6-5|few
TGTGCCAGCAGTTACTCTCCAGACATGAACACTGAAGCTTTCTTT
CASSYSPDMNTEAFF
>TRBJ2-2|.|TRBV5-4|few
TGTGCCAGCAGCCTCGGTGCGGACACCGGGGAGCTGTTTTTT
CASSLGADTGELFF
>TRBJ2-1|TRBD2|TRBV27|once
TGTGCCAGCAAACCCGGGACTAGCGCATACAATGAGCAGTTCTTC
CASKPGTSAYNEQFF
>TRBJ2-5|TRBD2|TRBV11-2|few
TGTGCCAGCAGCTCCCGACTAGCGGGGGGGCAAGAGACCCAGTACTTC
CASSSRLAGGQETQYF
>TRBJ1-4|.|TRBV28|once
TGTGCCAGCGGCCTTTATGGGGGGGATGAAAAACTGTTTTTT
CASGLYGGDEKLFF
>TRBJ2-2|TRBD1|TRBV5-3|.
TGTGCCAGAAGACGCAAACTACCGGGACAGGGTATGACCGGGGAGCTGTTTTTT
CARRRKLPGQGMTGELFF
>TRBJ1-4|.|TRBV21-1|.
TGTGCCAGCAGCAATCGGACAGTTTGCGAAAAACTGTTTTTT
CASSNRTVCEKLFF
>TRBJ2-2|TRBD1|TRBV3-1/TRBV3-2|.
TGTGCCAGCAGCGACAGGGGAAGGGGGAACACCGGGGAGCTGTTTTTT
CASSDRGRGNTGELFF
>TRBJ1-1|TRBD1|TRBV5-1|once
TGCGCCAGCAGACAAGCCGGGACAGAGAACACTGAAGCTTTCTTT
CASRQAGTENTEAFF